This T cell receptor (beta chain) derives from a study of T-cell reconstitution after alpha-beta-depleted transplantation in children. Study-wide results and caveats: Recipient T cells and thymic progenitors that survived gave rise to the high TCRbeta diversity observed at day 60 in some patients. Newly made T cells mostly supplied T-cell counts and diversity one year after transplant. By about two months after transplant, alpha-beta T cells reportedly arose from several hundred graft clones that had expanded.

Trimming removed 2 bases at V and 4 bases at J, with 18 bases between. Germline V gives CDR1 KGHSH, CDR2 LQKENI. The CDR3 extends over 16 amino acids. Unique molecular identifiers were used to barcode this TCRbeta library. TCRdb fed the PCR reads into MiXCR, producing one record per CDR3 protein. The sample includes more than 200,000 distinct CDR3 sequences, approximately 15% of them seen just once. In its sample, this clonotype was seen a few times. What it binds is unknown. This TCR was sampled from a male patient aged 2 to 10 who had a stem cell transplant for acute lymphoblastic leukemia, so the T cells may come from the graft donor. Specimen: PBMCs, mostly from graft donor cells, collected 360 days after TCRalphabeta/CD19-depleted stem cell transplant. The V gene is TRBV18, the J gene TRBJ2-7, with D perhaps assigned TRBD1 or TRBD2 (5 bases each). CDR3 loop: CASSPAGGDGIYEQYF. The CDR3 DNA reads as TGTGCCAGCTCACCAGCGGGTGGGGACGGAATTTACGAGCAGTACTTC.